This is a list of T cell receptor beta chains from one sample in a study of T cells in Graves' hyperthyroidism and ophthalmopathy. TCRdb passed the multiplex PCR reads through MiXCR, listing each CDR3 protein once. The sample yields 480,000 or so distinct CDR3 sequences, 46% seen once. Sequenced sample: peripheral blood or thyroid tissue (not recorded which). The receptors originated from an adult woman with Graves' disease, either hyperthyroidism or ophthalmopathy (not recorded which). Both conserved end residues are part of each CDR3. Fields, in order: V gene, clone size, J gene, D gene, CDR3 protein, CDR3 DNA. The D gene is left open where the match is weak. Only part of the rows carry a size: once, few, many, or a class if the clone is expanded.

v_gene: TRBV15
abundance: NA
j_gene: TRBJ2-5
d_gene: NA
CDR3aa: CATSKRIRWTQTQYF
CDR3nt: TGTGCCACCAGCAAGCGAATACGGTGGACTCAGACCCAGTACTTC

v_gene: TRBV12-3/TRBV12-4
abundance: NA
j_gene: TRBJ2-7
d_gene: NA
CDR3aa: CASSPPQGYEQYF
CDR3nt: TGTGCCAGCAGCCCACCGCAGGGTTACGAGCAGTACTTC

v_gene: TRBV29-1
abundance: NA
j_gene: TRBJ1-2
d_gene: NA
CDR3aa: CSASSLHYGYTF
CDR3nt: TGCAGCGCGTCCAGTCTACACTATGGCTACACCTTC

v_gene: TRBV29-1
abundance: NA
j_gene: TRBJ2-7
d_gene: NA
CDR3aa: CSVEGDSKYEQYF
CDR3nt: TGCAGCGTTGAAGGGGACTCGAAATACGAGCAGTACTTC

v_gene: TRBV12-3/TRBV12-4
abundance: few
j_gene: TRBJ2-5
d_gene: NA
CDR3aa: CASSPQVRKTQYF
CDR3nt: TGTGCCAGCAGTCCCCAGGTCCGGAAGACCCAGTACTTC

v_gene: TRBV9
abundance: NA
j_gene: TRBJ1-2
d_gene: NA
CDR3aa: CASSVEGTEHYGYTF
CDR3nt: TGTGCCAGCAGCGTAGAGGGAACGGAACACTATGGCTACACCTTC

v_gene: TRBV9
abundance: NA
j_gene: TRBJ2-7
d_gene: NA
CDR3aa: CASSLKGQSHSYEQYF
CDR3nt: TGTGCCAGCAGCTTGAAAGGACAGAGTCACTCCTACGAGCAGTACTTC

v_gene: TRBV7-2
abundance: NA
j_gene: TRBJ2-5
d_gene: NA
CDR3aa: CASSLSNVGTLVGETQYF
CDR3nt: TGTGCCAGCAGCCTTAGCAACGTAGGGACTTTGGTGGGAGAGACCCAGTACTTC

v_gene: TRBV10-3
abundance: NA
j_gene: TRBJ1-2
d_gene: NA
CDR3aa: CAISDRDGYTF
CDR3nt: TGTGCCATCAGTGACCGAGACGGCTACACCTTC

v_gene: TRBV2
abundance: few
j_gene: TRBJ2-5
d_gene: NA
CDR3aa: CASSDLTARKTQYF
CDR3nt: TGTGCCAGCAGTGATTTGACAGCGCGGAAGACCCAGTACTTC

v_gene: TRBV29-1
abundance: NA
j_gene: TRBJ2-1
d_gene: NA
CDR3aa: CSVGGLPRQEQFF
CDR3nt: TGCAGCGTTGGGGGACTCCCTCGACAGGAGCAGTTCTTC

v_gene: TRBV9
abundance: NA
j_gene: TRBJ1-5
d_gene: NA
CDR3aa: CASSVAVGEPQHF
CDR3nt: TGTGCCAGCAGTGTAGCAGTCGGGGAGCCCCAGCATTTT

v_gene: TRBV19
abundance: many
j_gene: TRBJ1-5
d_gene: NA
CDR3aa: CASSISSNQPQHF
CDR3nt: TGTGCCAGTAGTATCAGTAGCAATCAGCCCCAGCATTTT

v_gene: TRBV7-2
abundance: NA
j_gene: TRBJ1-6
d_gene: NA
CDR3aa: CASSASGRDNSPLHF
CDR3nt: TGTGCCAGCAGCGCCAGCGGGAGGGATAATTCACCCCTCCACTTT

v_gene: TRBV19
abundance: NA
j_gene: TRBJ1-5
d_gene: TRBD1
CDR3aa: CASSLGNRGAILQPQHF
CDR3nt: TGTGCCAGTAGTTTGGGGAACAGGGGTGCGATTTTACAGCCCCAGCATTTT

v_gene: TRBV3-1
abundance: NA
j_gene: TRBJ1-6
d_gene: NA
CDR3aa: CASSQLRGSPLHF
CDR3nt: TGTGCCAGCAGCCAGCTTCGAGGATCACCCCTCCACTTT

v_gene: TRBV7-9
abundance: NA
j_gene: TRBJ2-5
d_gene: NA
CDR3aa: CASSVRSGARAETQYF
CDR3nt: TGTGCCAGCAGCGTCCGCTCTGGGGCTAGAGCAGAGACCCAGTACTTC

v_gene: TRBV28
abundance: few
j_gene: TRBJ2-7
d_gene: NA
CDR3aa: CASSLVEPYEQYF
CDR3nt: TGTGCCAGCAGTTTGGTGGAGCCCTACGAGCAGTACTTC

v_gene: TRBV6-1
abundance: few
j_gene: TRBJ1-1
d_gene: NA
CDR3aa: CASSVERTGRYLTEAFF
CDR3nt: TGTGCCAGCAGTGTGGAACGTACCGGGAGATATTTAACTGAAGCTTTCTTT

v_gene: TRBV2
abundance: NA
j_gene: TRBJ2-5
d_gene: TRBD1
CDR3aa: CASSARTGTQYF
CDR3nt: TGTGCCAGCAGTGCCCGGACAGGGACCCAGTACTTC

v_gene: TRBV7-9
abundance: many
j_gene: TRBJ2-7
d_gene: NA
CDR3aa: CASAPKSSYEQYF
CDR3nt: TGTGCCAGCGCTCCCAAGAGCTCCTACGAGCAGTACTTC

v_gene: TRBV25-1
abundance: few
j_gene: TRBJ1-1
d_gene: TRBD1
CDR3aa: CASSEYGKGQTNTEAFF
CDR3nt: TGTGCCAGCAGTGAATACGGGAAGGGACAGACAAACACTGAAGCTTTCTTT

v_gene: TRBV15
abundance: NA
j_gene: TRBJ1-5
d_gene: TRBD1
CDR3aa: CATSQGGSHQPQHF
CDR3nt: TGTGCCACCAGCCAGGGGGGCTCCCATCAGCCCCAGCATTTT

v_gene: TRBV20-1
abundance: few
j_gene: TRBJ2-5
d_gene: NA
CDR3aa: CSASREQWGLSQYF
CDR3nt: TGCAGTGCTAGTCGGGAGCAGTGGGGTTTGTCCCAGTACTTC

v_gene: TRBV4-1
abundance: NA
j_gene: TRBJ1-1
d_gene: NA
CDR3aa: CASSQDGRAQKLAFF
CDR3nt: TGCGCCAGCAGCCAAGATGGCAGGGCCCAAAAACTAGCTTTCTTT

v_gene: TRBV7-2
abundance: few
j_gene: TRBJ1-4
d_gene: NA
CDR3aa: CASSDRDGNEKLFF
CDR3nt: TGTGCCAGCAGTGATCGGGACGGGAATGAAAAACTGTTTTTT

v_gene: TRBV28
abundance: NA
j_gene: TRBJ2-6
d_gene: NA
CDR3aa: CASSKQGRTEAF
CDR3nt: TGTGCCAGCAGTAAACAGGGACGCACTGAAGCTTTC

v_gene: TRBV7-9
abundance: NA
j_gene: TRBJ2-7
d_gene: NA
CDR3aa: CASSQAGTLSTYEQYF
CDR3nt: TGTGCCAGCAGCCAAGCTGGGACTTTGAGCACCTACGAGCAGTACTTC

v_gene: TRBV29-1
abundance: NA
j_gene: TRBJ2-7
d_gene: NA
CDR3aa: CSVGDWTYEQYF
CDR3nt: TGCAGCGTGGGGGACTGGACCTACGAGCAGTACTTC

v_gene: TRBV9
abundance: NA
j_gene: TRBJ2-6
d_gene: NA
CDR3aa: CASSSIPQGPGANVLTF
CDR3nt: TGTGCCAGCAGCTCAATACCCCAGGGTCCTGGGGCCAACGTCCTGACTTTC

v_gene: TRBV7-9
abundance: NA
j_gene: TRBJ2-7
d_gene: TRBD2
CDR3aa: CASTEGTSGSSYEQYF
CDR3nt: TGTGCCAGCACCGAAGGAACTAGCGGGAGCTCCTACGAGCAGTACTTC

v_gene: TRBV20-1
abundance: many
j_gene: TRBJ1-5
d_gene: NA
CDR3aa: CSAANGRTLNQPQHF
CDR3nt: TGCAGTGCTGCTAATGGAAGGACGCTAAATCAGCCCCAGCATTTT

v_gene: TRBV12-3/TRBV12-4
abundance: NA
j_gene: TRBJ2-2
d_gene: TRBD2
CDR3aa: CASELAGGAGELFF
CDR3nt: TGTGCCAGCGAACTAGCGGGAGGAGCCGGGGAGCTGTTTTTT

v_gene: TRBV7-9
abundance: many
j_gene: TRBJ1-2
d_gene: NA
CDR3aa: CASSLADTDYTF
CDR3nt: TGTGCCAGCAGCTTAGCTGACACCGACTACACCTTC

v_gene: TRBV29-1
abundance: NA
j_gene: TRBJ2-5
d_gene: NA
CDR3aa: CSVVFSQETQYF
CDR3nt: TGCAGCGTTGTTTTCAGCCAAGAGACCCAGTACTTC

v_gene: TRBV28
abundance: once
j_gene: TRBJ1-6
d_gene: TRBD1
CDR3aa: CASSSPDRARSPLHF
CDR3nt: TGTGCCAGCAGTTCCCCGGACAGGGCCCGGTCACCCCTCCACTTT

v_gene: TRBV5-6
abundance: many
j_gene: TRBJ1-6
d_gene: NA
CDR3aa: CASSLGANSPLHF
CDR3nt: TGTGCCAGCAGCTTGGGGGCAAATTCACCCCTCCACTTT

v_gene: TRBV10-3
abundance: NA
j_gene: TRBJ2-7
d_gene: TRBD2
CDR3aa: CASSISGRSDEQYF
CDR3nt: TGTGCCAGCAGTATAAGCGGGAGGAGCGACGAGCAGTACTTC

v_gene: TRBV6-6
abundance: many
j_gene: TRBJ1-4
d_gene: NA
CDR3aa: CASKRATNEKLFF
CDR3nt: TGTGCCAGCAAGAGAGCAACTAATGAAAAACTGTTTTTT

v_gene: TRBV19
abundance: NA
j_gene: TRBJ1-2
d_gene: NA
CDR3aa: CASSILGSSKSYGYTF
CDR3nt: TGTGCCAGTAGTATCTTGGGGTCCTCGAAAAGCTATGGCTACACCTTC

v_gene: TRBV6-5
abundance: many
j_gene: TRBJ2-5
d_gene: TRBD1
CDR3aa: CATAKGAQETQYF
CDR3nt: TGTGCCACCGCGAAGGGGGCCCAAGAGACCCAGTACTTC

v_gene: TRBV29-1
abundance: NA
j_gene: TRBJ2-7
d_gene: NA
CDR3aa: CSVEGQVGTVYEQYF
CDR3nt: TGCAGCGTTGAAGGCCAGGTGGGAACAGTGTACGAGCAGTACTTC

v_gene: TRBV24-1
abundance: NA
j_gene: TRBJ1-2
d_gene: NA
CDR3aa: CATSDTRDRIGYTF
CDR3nt: TGTGCCACCAGTGATACCCGGGACCGAATTGGCTACACCTTC

v_gene: TRBV7-8
abundance: many
j_gene: TRBJ1-5
d_gene: NA
CDR3aa: CASSLDRYSNQPQHF
CDR3nt: TGTGCCAGCAGCTTAGACCGGTATAGCAATCAGCCCCAGCATTTT

v_gene: TRBV6-2/TRBV6-3
abundance: NA
j_gene: TRBJ2-5
d_gene: NA
CDR3aa: CASSYRPIGGRETQYF
CDR3nt: TGTGCCAGCAGCTACCGGCCTATCGGAGGGAGAGAGACCCAGTACTTC